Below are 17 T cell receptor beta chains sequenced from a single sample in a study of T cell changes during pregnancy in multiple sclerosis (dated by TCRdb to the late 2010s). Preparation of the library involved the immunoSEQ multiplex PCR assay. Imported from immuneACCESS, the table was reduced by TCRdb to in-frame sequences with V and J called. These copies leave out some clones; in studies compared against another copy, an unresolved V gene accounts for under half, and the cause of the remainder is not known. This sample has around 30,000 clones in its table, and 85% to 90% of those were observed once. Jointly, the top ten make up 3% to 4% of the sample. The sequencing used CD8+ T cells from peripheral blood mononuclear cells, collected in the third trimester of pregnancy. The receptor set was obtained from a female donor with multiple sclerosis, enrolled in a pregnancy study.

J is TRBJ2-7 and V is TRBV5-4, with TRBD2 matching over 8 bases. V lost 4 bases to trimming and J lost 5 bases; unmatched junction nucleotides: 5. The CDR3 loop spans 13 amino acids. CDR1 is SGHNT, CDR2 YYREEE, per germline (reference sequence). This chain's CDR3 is CASSTGTRDEQYF. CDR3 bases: TGTGCCAGCAGCACCGGGACTAGGGACGAGCAGTACTTC.

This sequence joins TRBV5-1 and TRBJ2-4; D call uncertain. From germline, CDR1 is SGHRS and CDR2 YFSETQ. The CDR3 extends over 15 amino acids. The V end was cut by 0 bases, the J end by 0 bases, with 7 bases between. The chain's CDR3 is CASSLGNLAKNIQYF. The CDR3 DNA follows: TGCGCCAGCAGCTTGGGAAACTTAGCCAAAAACATTCAGTACTTC.

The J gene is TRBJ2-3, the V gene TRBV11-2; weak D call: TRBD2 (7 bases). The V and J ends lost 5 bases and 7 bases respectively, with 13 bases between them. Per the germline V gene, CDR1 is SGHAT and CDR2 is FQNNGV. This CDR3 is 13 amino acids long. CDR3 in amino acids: CASSPGGGYTQYF. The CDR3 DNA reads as TGTGCCAGCAGCCCCGGCGGGGGCTATACGCAGTATTTT. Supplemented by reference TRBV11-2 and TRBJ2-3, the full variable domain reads EAGVAQSPRYKIIEKRQSVAFWCNPISGHATLYWYQQILGQGPKLLIQFQNNGVVDDSQLPKDRFSAERLKGVDSTLKIQPAKLEDSAVYLCASSPGGGYTQYFGPGTRLTVL.

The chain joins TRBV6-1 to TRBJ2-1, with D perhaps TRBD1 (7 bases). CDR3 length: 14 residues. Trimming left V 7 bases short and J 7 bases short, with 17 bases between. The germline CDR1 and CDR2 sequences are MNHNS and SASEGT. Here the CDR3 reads CASTRRGPNNEQFF. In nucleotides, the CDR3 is TGTGCCAGCACAAGGAGGGGGCCCAATAATGAGCAGTTCTTC.

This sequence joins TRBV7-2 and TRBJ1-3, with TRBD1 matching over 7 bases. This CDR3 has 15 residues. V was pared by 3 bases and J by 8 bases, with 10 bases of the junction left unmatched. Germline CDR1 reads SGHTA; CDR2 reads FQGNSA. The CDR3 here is CASSLTGSGGDTIYF. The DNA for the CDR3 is TGTGCCAGCAGCTTGACAGGGTCCGGGGGGGACACCATATATTTT.

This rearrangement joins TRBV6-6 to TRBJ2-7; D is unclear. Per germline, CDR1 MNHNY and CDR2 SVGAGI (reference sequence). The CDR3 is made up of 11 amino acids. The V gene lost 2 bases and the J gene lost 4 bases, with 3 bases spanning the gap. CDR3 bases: TGTGCCAGCAGTTACCAGTACGAGCAGTACTTC. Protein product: CASSYQYEQYF.

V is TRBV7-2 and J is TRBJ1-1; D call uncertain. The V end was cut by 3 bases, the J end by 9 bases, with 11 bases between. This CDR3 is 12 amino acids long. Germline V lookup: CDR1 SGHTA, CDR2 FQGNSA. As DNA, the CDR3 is TGTGCCAGCAGCTTTTGGGAGTCCAAAGCTTTCTTT. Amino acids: CASSFWESKAFF.

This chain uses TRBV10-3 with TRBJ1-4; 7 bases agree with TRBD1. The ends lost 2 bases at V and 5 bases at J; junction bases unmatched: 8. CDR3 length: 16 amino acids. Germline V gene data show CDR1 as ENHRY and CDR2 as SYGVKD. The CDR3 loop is CAISETPRGWNEKLFF. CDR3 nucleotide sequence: TGTGCCATCAGTGAGACCCCCAGGGGGTGGAATGAAAAACTGTTTTTT.

The chain's CDR3 is CAIRLAGISGETQYF. Written as DNA, the CDR3 is TGTGCCATAAGACTAGCGGGGATATCGGGGGAGACCCAGTACTTC. The chain combines TRBV7-8 with TRBJ2-5; TRBD2 aligns across 11 bases. The V gene end was trimmed by 10 bases and the J gene end by 5 bases; junction bases not matched to a gene: 12. Germline V gives CDR1 SGHVS, CDR2 FQNEAQ. The CDR3 totals 15 residues.

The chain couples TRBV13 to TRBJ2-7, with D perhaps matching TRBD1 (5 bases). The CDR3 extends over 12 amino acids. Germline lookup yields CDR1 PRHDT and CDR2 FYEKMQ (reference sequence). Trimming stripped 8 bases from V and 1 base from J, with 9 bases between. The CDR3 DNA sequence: TGTGCCAGCGGGGCCCCTTCCTACGAGCAGTACTTC. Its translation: CASGAPSYEQYF.

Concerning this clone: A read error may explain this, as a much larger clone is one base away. In nucleotides, the CDR3 is TGTGCCAGCAGCCTATGGGGGGGGGAGACCCAGTACTTC. Translated, it gives CASSLWGGETQYF. V gene TRBV6-5 combines with J gene TRBJ2-5; TRBD2 aligns across 7 bases. Trimming removed 6 bases from V and 5 bases from J; junction bases left unmatched: 6. Looked up from germline, CDR1 is MNHEY and CDR2 is SVGAGI. The CDR3 totals 13 residues.

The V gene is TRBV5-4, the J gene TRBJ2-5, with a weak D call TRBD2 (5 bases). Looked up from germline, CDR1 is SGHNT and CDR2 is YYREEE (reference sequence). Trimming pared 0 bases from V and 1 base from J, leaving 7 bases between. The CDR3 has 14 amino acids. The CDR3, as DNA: TGTGCCAGCAGCTTGGACGGACTCCAAGAGACCCAGTACTTC. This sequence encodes CASSLDGLQETQYF.

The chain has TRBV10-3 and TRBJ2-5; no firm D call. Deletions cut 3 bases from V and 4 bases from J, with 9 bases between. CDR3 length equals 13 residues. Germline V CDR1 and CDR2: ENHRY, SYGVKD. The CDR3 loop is CAISELQLETQYF. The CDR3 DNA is TGTGCCATCAGTGAATTGCAGTTAGAGACCCAGTACTTC.

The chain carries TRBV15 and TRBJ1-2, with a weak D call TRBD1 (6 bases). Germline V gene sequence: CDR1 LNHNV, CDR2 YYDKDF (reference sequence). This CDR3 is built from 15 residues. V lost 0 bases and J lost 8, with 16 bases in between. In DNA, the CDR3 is TGTGCCACCAGCAGAGATCGAACAGGGTGGCGCGGCTACACCTTC. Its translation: CATSRDRTGWRGYTF.

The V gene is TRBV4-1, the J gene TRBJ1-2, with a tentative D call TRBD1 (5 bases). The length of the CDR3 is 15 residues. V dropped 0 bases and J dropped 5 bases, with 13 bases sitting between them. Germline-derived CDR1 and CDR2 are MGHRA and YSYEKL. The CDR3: CASSQDSGEGYGYTF. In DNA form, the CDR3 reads TGCGCCAGCAGCCAAGATTCTGGGGAGGGGTATGGCTACACCTTC.

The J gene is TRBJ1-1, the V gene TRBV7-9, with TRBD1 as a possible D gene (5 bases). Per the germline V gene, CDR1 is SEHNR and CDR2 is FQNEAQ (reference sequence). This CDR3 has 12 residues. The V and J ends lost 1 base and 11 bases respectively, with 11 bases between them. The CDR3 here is CASSLGGGEAFF. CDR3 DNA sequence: TGTGCCAGCAGCTTAGGTGGGGGGGAGGCTTTCTTT.

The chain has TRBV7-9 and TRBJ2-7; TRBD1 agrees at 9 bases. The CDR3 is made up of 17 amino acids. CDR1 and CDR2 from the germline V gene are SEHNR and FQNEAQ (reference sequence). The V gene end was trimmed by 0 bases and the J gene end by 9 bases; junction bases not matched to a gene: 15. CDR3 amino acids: CASSLAGTGPDLGMQYF. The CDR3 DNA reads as TGTGCCAGCAGCTTAGCTGGGACAGGGCCTGATTTAGGGATGCAGTACTTC. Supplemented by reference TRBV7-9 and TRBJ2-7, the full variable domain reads DTGVSQNPRHKITKRGQNVTFRCDPISEHNRLYWYRQTLGQGPEFLTYFQNEAQLEKSRLLSDRFSAERPKGSFSTLEIQRTEQGDSAMYLCASSLAGTGPDLGMQYFGPGTRLTVT.